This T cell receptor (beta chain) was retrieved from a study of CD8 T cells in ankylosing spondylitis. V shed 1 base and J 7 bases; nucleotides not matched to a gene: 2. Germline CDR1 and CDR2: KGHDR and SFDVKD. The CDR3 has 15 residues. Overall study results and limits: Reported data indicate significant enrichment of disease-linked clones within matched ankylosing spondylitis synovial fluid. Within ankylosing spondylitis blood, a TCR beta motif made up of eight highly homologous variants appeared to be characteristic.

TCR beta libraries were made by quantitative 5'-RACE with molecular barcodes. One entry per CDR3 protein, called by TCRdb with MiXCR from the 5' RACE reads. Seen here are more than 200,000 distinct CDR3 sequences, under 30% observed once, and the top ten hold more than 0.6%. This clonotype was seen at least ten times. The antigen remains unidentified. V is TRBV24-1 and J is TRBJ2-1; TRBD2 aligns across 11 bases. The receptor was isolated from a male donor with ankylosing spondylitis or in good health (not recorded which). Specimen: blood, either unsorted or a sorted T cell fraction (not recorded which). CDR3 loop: CATSDFSGGANEQFF. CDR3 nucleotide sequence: TGTGCCACCAGTGATTTTAGCGGGGGGGCAAATGAGCAGTTCTTC.